This entry describes one T cell receptor (beta chain). Participants came from about two dozen US areas, aged about 18 to 90 years. The data derive from a study of blood T cell repertoires in COVID-19. Study-level information: Acute and convalescent COVID-19 specimens originated in the United States, Italy and Spain. The cDNA or gDNA used as material had been derived from T cells, B-cell-depleted T cells, or PBMCs.

Generated by immunoSEQ multiplex PCR, the TCRdb table keeps only in-frame clones and is missing some. The table records roughly 150,000 clones, approximately 86% of them present only once. Germline CDR1 reads LGHNA; CDR2 reads YNFKEQ. The CDR3 has 19 amino acids. Trimming removed 0 bases at V and 1 base at J, with 21 bases between. The chain uses TRBV4-2 and TRBJ1-2; D unclear. The clonotype was recovered from a woman aged 40 to 49 who had been exposed to COVID-19. Sequenced: PBMCs or T cells enriched from blood (not recorded which). The CDR3 region has the DNA TGTGCCAGCAGCCAAGAGAGGTACCGGGGAACCCCCTTTAACTATGGCTACACCTTC. Translation: CASSQERYRGTPFNYGYTF.